This TCR beta chain comes out of a study of cytomegalovirus exposure and HLA in healthy donors. Both 60 Vbeta primers and 13 Jbeta primers went into the PCR. Measured with immunoSEQ multiplex PCR; TCRdb has only the in-frame clones, and not every one. In the table there are fewer than 75,000 clones, 79% of which are singletons. The length of the CDR3 is 16 residues. J gave up 7 bases and V 2 bases, and 9 bases lay outside the gene matches. Germline V gene sequence: CDR1 MDHEN, CDR2 SYDVKM. The TCR sequence derives from a woman in her twenties or thirties in good health and CMV-seronegative. The V call is TRBV28, the J call TRBJ1-2; 11 bases match TRBD1. The specimen sequenced was PBMCs. CDR3 loop: CASSLPFGQGAFGYTF. CDR3 DNA: TGTGCCAGCAGTTTACCCTTCGGACAGGGGGCATTTGGCTACACCTTC.